This TCR beta chain was identified in a study of identical twins. Study-level points and caveats: With beta out-of-frame sequences, excess sharing by twins was weaker. Models underestimated out-of-frame TCR alpha sharing in monozygotic twins. Insertions were reduced in abundant cord blood beta clonotypes but not in memory repertoires.

The V gene lost 6 bases and the J gene lost 8 bases, with 13 bases spanning the gap. This CDR3 has 12 residues. Germline CDR1 is MNHEY and CDR2 is SVGEGT. Details on this clonotype: Its antigen is unknown.

One entry per CDR3 protein, called by TCRdb with MiXCR from the 5' RACE reads. The repertoire holds roughly 490,000 distinct CDR3 sequences, with more than 13% as singletons. The donor group consisted entirely of healthy Caucasians. These same records also appear under a second study, on yellow fever vaccine responses in identical twins.

The sequencing sample was made of CD4+ T cells sorted from blood. The V gene is TRBV6-2 or TRBV6-3, the J gene TRBJ1-2; no reliable D call. The receptor comes from a woman aged 18-30 years in good health. The CDR3 sequence is CASRPGGGGYTF. CDR3 nucleotide sequence: TGTGCCAGCAGGCCCGGTGGTGGAGGCTACACCTTC.